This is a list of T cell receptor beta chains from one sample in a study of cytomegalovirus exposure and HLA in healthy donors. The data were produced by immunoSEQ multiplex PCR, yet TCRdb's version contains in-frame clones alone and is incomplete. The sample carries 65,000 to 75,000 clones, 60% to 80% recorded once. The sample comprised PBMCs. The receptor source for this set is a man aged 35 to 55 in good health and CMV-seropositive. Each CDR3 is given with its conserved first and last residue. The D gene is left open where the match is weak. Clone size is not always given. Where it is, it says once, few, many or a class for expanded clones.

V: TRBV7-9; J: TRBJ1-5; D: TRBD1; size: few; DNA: TGTGCCAGCAGCAACCGGGACAGGGGACCTCCTAATCAGCCCCAGCATTTT; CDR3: CASSNRDRGPPNQPQHF
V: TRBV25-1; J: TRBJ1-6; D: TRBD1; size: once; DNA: TGTGCCAGCAGTGATGGGACAGGGAGGGGCTCCTATAATTCACCCCTCCACTTT; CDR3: CASSDGTGRGSYNSPLHF
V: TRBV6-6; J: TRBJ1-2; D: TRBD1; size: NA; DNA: TGTGCCAGCAGTTCTACAGGGGCAAACTATGGCTACACCTTC; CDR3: CASSSTGANYGYTF
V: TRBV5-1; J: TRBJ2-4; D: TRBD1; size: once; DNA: TGCGCCAGCAGCTTGGTGACAGGGGACCTACTAGTAGCCAAAAACATTCAGTACTTC; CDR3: CASSLVTGDLLVAKNIQYF
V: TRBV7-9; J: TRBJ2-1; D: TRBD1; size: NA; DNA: TGTGCCAGCGGCAAAGGGACAGGGTTAAGCTACAATGAGCAGTTCTTC; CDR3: CASGKGTGLSYNEQFF
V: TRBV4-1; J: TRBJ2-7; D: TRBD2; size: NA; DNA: TGCGCCAGCAGCCAAGAGGCCGGGCGGGAGGGCTTTATTGGTGGTGTGTACGAGCAGTACTTC; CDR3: CASSQEAGREGFIGGVYEQYF
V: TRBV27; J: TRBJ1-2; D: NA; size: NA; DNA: TGTGCCAGCAGCTCCGGTGTTGTTAACTATGGCTACACCTTC; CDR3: CASSSGVVNYGYTF
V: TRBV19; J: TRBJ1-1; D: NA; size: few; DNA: TGTGCCAGTAGCCTTGTGGGGCTCACTGAAGCTTTCTTT; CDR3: CASSLVGLTEAFF
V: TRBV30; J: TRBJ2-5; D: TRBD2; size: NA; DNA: TGTGCCGGAAGACTAGCGGGGGGGCGGGCGACCCAGTACTTC; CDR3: CAGRLAGGRATQYF
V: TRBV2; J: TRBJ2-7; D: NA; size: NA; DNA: TGTGCCAGCAGTGGCGTCCACGGGCAGTACTTC; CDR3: CASSGVHGQYF
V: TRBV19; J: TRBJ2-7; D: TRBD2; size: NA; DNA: TGTGCCAGTAGTATCCTGACTAGCGGGGAATTCTACGAGCAGTACTTC; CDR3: CASSILTSGEFYEQYF
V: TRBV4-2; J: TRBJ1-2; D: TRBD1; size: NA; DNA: TGTGCCAGCAGCCAACGCCCGACAGGGCCAGACGGCTACACCTTC; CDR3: CASSQRPTGPDGYTF
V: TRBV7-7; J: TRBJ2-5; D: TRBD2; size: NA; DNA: TGTGCTAGCAGCCCATCGGGGGGGTACCAAGAGACCCAGTACTTC; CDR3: CASSPSGGYQETQYF
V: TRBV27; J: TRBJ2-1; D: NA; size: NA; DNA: TGTGCCAGCAGTTTATCGTCCCTTGGGGCTGAGCAGTTCTTC; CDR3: CASSLSSLGAEQFF
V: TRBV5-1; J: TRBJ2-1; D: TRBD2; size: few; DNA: TGCGCCAGCAGTAACGGAGCGGGGGGTCACAATGAGCAGTTCTTC; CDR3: CASSNGAGGHNEQFF
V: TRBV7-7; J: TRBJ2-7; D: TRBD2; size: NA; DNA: TGTGCTAGCAGCTTGTCTTCTAGCGGGAGTGGCGAGCAGTACTTC; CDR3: CASSLSSSGSGEQYF
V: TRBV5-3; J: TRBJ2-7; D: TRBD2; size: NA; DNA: TGTGCCAGAAGCTTGGACGGGGGGTACGAGCAGTACTTC; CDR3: CARSLDGGYEQYF
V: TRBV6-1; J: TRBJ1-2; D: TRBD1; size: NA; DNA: TGTGCCAGCAGTGACGGACAGGGAAACTCTCCCTATGGCTACACCTTC; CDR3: CASSDGQGNSPYGYTF
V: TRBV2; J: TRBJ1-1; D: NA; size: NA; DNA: TGTGCCAGCAGCGAAGGGGGGAGGGTCCCTGAAGCTTTCTTT; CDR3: CASSEGGRVPEAFF
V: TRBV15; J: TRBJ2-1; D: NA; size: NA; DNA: TGTGCCACCAGCATTCGGGATGAGCAGTTCTTC; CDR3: CATSIRDEQFF
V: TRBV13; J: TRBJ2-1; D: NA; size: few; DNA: TGTGCCAGCAGCTCCCCCGGGAGCTCCTACAATGAGCAGTTCTTC; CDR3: CASSSPGSSYNEQFF
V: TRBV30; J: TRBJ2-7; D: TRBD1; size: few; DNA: TGTGCCTGGAGTTATGGGACAGGAGCCTACGAGCAGTACTTC; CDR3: CAWSYGTGAYEQYF
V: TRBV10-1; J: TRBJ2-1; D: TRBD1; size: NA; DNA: TGCGCCAGCAGTTCCGGGACAGCGCAGTTCTTC; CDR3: CASSSGTAQFF
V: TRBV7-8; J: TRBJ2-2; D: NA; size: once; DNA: TGTGCCAGCAGCTCTCTCCTAGCAACCGGGGAGCTGTTTTTT; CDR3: CASSSLLATGELFF
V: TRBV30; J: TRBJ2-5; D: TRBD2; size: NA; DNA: TGTGCCTGGGGCCGGGGGGGGGAAACCCAGTACTTC; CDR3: CAWGRGGETQYF
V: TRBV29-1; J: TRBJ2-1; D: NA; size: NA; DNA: TGCAGCGTATTCTTCCTCCTTAGCTCCTACAATGAGCAGTTCTTC; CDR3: CSVFFLLSSYNEQFF
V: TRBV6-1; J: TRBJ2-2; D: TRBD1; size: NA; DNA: TGTGCCAGCAGAGCCCTGACAGGGGCCGGGGAGCTGTTTTTT; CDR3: CASRALTGAGELFF
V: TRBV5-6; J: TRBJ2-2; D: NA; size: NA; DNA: TGTGCCAGCAGCTTGGCCCTCGGTACGCACCCGAACACCGGGGAGCTGTTTTTT; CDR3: CASSLALGTHPNTGELFF
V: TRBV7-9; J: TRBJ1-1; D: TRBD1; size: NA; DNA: TGTGCCACCCCAACCGACAGGGGGCTTATGAGAGAAACTGAAGCTTTCTTT; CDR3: CATPTDRGLMRETEAFF
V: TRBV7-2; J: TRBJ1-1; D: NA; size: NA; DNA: TGTGCCAGCAGCAAAAAAACAGGTAACACTGAAGCTTTCTTT; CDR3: CASSKKTGNTEAFF
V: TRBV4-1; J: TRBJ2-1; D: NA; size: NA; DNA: TGCGCCAGCAGCCAAGGTTGGGGGGTGAATGAGCAGTTCTTC; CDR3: CASSQGWGVNEQFF
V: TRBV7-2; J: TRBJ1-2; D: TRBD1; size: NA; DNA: TGTGCCAGCAGCTCCCCGGGACAGGGGGCAAGCTACACCTTC; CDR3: CASSSPGQGASYTF
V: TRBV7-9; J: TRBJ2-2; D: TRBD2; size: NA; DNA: TGTGCCAGCAGCCGGACTAGCGGGAAGGCCGGGGAGCTGTTTTTT; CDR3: CASSRTSGKAGELFF
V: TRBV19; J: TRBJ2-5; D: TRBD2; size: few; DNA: TGTGCCAGTAGTCAGTCAGCGGGAGGGCCGGAGACCCAGTACTTC; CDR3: CASSQSAGGPETQYF
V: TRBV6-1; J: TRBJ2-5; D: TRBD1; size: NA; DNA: TGTGCCAGCACCGGGACAGCGAACCAAGAGACCCAGTACTTC; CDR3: CASTGTANQETQYF
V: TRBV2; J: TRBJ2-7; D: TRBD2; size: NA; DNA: TGTGCCAGCAGGGTGACTAGCGGGAAGTTGTACGAGCAGTACTTC; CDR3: CASRVTSGKLYEQYF
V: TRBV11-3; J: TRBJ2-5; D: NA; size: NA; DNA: TGTGCCAGCAGCTTCTTGGGTCTAGCGATGGAGACCCAGTACTTC; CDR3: CASSFLGLAMETQYF
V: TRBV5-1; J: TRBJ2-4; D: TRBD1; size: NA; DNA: TGCGCTAGCAGCCTAGGGACAGGCGTAGGAGCCAAAAACATTCAGTACTTC; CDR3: CASSLGTGVGAKNIQYF
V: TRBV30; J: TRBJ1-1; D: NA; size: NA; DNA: TGTGCCTGGAGTGTTTCCCCGAGCGGCACTGAAGCTTTCTTT; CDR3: CAWSVSPSGTEAFF
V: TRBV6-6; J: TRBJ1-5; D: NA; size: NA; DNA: TGTGCCAGCAGCAAGGACAGCGTTAGCAATCAGCCCCAGCATTTT; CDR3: CASSKDSVSNQPQHF
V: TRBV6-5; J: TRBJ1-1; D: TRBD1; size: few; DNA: TGTGCCAGCAGTGCAGAACAGGGGGCGACTGAAGCTTTCTTT; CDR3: CASSAEQGATEAFF
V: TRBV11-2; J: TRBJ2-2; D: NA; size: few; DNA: TGTGCCAGCAGCTTAAGGCAGGGGAACACCGGGGAGCTGTTTTTT; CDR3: CASSLRQGNTGELFF
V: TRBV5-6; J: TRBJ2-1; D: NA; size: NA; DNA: TGTGCCAGCAGCTTGGACAGGAATGAGCAGTTCTTC; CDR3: CASSLDRNEQFF
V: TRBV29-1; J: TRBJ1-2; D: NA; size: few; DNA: TGCAGCCCGGAGCACGGCTACACCTTC; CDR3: CSPEHGYTF